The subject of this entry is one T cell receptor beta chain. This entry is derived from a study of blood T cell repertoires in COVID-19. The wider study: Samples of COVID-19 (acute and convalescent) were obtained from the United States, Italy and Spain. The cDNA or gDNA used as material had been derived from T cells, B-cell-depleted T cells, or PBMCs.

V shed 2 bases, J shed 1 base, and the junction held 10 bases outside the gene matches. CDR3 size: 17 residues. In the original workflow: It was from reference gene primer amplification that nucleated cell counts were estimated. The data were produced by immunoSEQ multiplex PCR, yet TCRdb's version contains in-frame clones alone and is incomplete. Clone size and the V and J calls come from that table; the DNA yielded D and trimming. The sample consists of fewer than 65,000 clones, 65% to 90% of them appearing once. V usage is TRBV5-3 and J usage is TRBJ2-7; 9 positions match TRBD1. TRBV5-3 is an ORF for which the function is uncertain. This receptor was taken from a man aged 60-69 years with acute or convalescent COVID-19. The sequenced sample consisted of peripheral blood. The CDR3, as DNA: TGTGCCAGAAGCTTCCCTGGGACAGGGACAACTTCCTACGAGCAGTACTTC. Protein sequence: CARSFPGTGTTSYEQYF.